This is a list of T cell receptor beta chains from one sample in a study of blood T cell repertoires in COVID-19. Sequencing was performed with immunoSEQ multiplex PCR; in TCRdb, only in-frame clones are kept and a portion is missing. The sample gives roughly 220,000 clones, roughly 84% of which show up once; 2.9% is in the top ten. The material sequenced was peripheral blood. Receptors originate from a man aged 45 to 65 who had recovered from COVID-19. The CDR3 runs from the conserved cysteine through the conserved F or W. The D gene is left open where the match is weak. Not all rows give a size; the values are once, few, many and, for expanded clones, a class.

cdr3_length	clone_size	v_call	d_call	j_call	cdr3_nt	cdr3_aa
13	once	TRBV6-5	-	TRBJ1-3	TGTGCCAGCAGTTTGCTCCAGGGAAACACCATATATTTT	CASSLLQGNTIYF
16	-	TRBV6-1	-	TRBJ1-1	TGTGCCAGCAGTGATGGGGGGGCCCCAGTTTACACTGAAGCTTTCTTT	CASSDGGAPVYTEAFF
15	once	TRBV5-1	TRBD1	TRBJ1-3	TGCGCCAGCAGCGAAGGACAGGTCTCTGGAAACACCATATATTTT	CASSEGQVSGNTIYF
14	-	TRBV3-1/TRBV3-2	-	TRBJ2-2	TGTGCCAGCAGCCCACGGAGGAACACCGGGGAGCTGTTTTTT	CASSPRRNTGELFF
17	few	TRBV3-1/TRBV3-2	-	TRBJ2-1	TGTGCCAGCAGCCAAGTCAGGGGTCCCAGCTCCTACAATGAGCAGTTCTTC	CASSQVRGPSSYNEQFF
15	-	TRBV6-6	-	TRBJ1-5	TGTGCCAGCAGTTACTCGCTCCAGGGTGGGCAGCCCCAGCATTTT	CASSYSLQGGQPQHF
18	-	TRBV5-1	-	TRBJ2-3	TGCGCCAGCAGTCCCGAAGGGGGAGGGCCGGTTAGCACAGATACGCAGTATTTT	CASSPEGGGPVSTDTQYF
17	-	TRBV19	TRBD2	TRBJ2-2	TGTGCCAGTAGTATCTCAACTAGCGGGAGAGGCACCGGGGAGCTGTTTTTT	CASSISTSGRGTGELFF
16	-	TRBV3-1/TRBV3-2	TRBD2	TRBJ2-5	TGTGCCAGCAGCCCCCGGACTAGCGGGAGGAAAGAGACCCAGTACTTC	CASSPRTSGRKETQYF
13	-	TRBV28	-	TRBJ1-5	TGTGCCAGCAGCCCGATCCTAAGTCAGCCCCAGCATTTT	CASSPILSQPQHF
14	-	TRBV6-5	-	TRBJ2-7	TGTGCCAGCAGTATCCAGACAGGTTCCTACGAGCAGTACTTC	CASSIQTGSYEQYF
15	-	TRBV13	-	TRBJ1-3	TGTGCCAGCCGCCTCAGAAGGGGGAATGGAAACACCATATATTTT	CASRLRRGNGNTIYF
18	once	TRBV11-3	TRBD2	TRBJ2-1	TGTGCCAGCAGCTTAGGGGCTAGCGGGAGGGCCCGCTACAATGAGCAGTTCTTC	CASSLGASGRARYNEQFF
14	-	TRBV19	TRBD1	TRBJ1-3	TGTGCCAGTAAAGGACAGGGTCTTGGAAACACCATATATTTT	CASKGQGLGNTIYF
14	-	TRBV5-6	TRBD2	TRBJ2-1	TGTGCCAGCAGCTTGCGGGCTAGCGGGAGACGGCAGTTCTTC	CASSLRASGRRQFF
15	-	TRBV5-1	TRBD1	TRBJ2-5	TGCGCCAGCAGCTTGGCTCAGGGGGCTACGGAGACCCAGTACTTC	CASSLAQGATETQYF
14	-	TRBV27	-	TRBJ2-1	TGTGCCAGCAGGGTCGGGTGGAGCATCAATGAGCAGTTCTTC	CASRVGWSINEQFF
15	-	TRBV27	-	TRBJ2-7	TGTGCCAGCAGTTTCCGGCAGGCCAGTTCCTACGAGCAGTACTTC	CASSFRQASSYEQYF
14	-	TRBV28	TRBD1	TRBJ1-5	TGTGCCAGCAGTCGGACAGGGGAGCGGCAGCCCCAGCATTTT	CASSRTGERQPQHF
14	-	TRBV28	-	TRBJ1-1	TGTGCCAGCATAGCAGGGCGCATAGGGACTGAAGCTTTCTTT	CASIAGRIGTEAFF
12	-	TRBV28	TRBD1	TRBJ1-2	TGTGCCATTTGGACAGGGAACTATGGCTACACCTTC	CAIWTGNYGYTF
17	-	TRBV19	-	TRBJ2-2	TGTGCCAGTAGTAGTATATCGACCGCCACAGGGAGAGGGGAGCTGTTTTTT	CASSSISTATGRGELFF
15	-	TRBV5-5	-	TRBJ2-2	TGTGCCAGCAGCTTTCTGGACAGGAACACCGGGGAGCTGTTTTTT	CASSFLDRNTGELFF
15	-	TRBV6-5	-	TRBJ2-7	TGTGCCAGCAGTTACTCGCGGCTAGCAGTCTACGAGCAGTACTTC	CASSYSRLAVYEQYF
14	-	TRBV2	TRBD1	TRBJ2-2	TGTGCCAGCAGTGGGACAGGGGTCACCGGGGAGCTGTTTTTT	CASSGTGVTGELFF
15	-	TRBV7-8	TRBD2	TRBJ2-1	TGTGCCAGCAGCATGGGGACTAGACCTAACAATGAGCAGTTCTTC	CASSMGTRPNNEQFF
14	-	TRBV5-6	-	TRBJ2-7	TGTGCCAGCAGCTATTACACTAGCTCCTACGAGCAGTACTTC	CASSYYTSSYEQYF
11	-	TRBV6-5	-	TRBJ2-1	TGTGCCAGCAGCGCTACTCTTGGGCAGTTCTTC	CASSATLGQFF
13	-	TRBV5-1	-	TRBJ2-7	TGCGCCAGCAGCTTGGCTGGGAGCTACGAGCAGTACTTC	CASSLAGSYEQYF
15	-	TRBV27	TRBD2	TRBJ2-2	TGTGCCAGCAGTACCCTAGCAGCGGGAACCGGGGAGCTGTTTTTT	CASSTLAAGTGELFF
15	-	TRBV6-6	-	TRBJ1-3	TGTGCCAGCAGTTACGGCGGCTCCTCTGGAAACACCATATATTTT	CASSYGGSSGNTIYF
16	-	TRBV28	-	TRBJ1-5	TGTGCCAGCATCCCAGGGCAGGGGCGAAGCAATCAGCCCCAGCATTTT	CASIPGQGRSNQPQHF
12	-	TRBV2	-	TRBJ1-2	TGTGCCAGCGCCCGGGAGAGGAGTGGCTACACCTTC	CASARERSGYTF
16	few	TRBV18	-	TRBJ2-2	TGTGCCAGCTCACCACCGGGCAGTTCGAGCACCGGGGAGCTGTTTTTT	CASSPPGSSSTGELFF
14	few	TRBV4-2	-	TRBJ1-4	TGTGCCAGCAGCCAAGAACAGGGAAGAGAAAAACTGTTTTTT	CASSQEQGREKLFF
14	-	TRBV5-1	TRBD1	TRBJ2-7	TGCGCCAGCAGCTTTCAGGGGGACTCCTACGAGCAGTACTTC	CASSFQGDSYEQYF
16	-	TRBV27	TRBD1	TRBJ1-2	TGTGCCAGCAGTTTATCCAGGGGGCGTACGTTTAATGGCTACACCTTC	CASSLSRGRTFNGYTF
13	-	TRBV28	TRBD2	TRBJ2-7	TGTGCCAGCAGTCCGTGGGAGGGGCTTGAGCAGTACTTC	CASSPWEGLEQYF
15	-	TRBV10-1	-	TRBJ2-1	TGCGCCAGCAGTGGGGGACTCGGCTCCTACAATGAGCAGTTCTTC	CASSGGLGSYNEQFF
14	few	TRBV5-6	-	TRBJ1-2	TGTGCCAGCAGCTTGGGACAGCCTCGATATGGCTACACCTTC	CASSLGQPRYGYTF
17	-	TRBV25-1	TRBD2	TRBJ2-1	TGTGCCAGCAGTGCCCGTCGTCTAGCGGGACTAGACAATGAGCAGTTCTTC	CASSARRLAGLDNEQFF
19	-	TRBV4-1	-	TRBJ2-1	TGCGCCAGCAGCCACAAGAATGTAATAGGCGGGGTTTCCTACAATGAGCAGTTCTTC	CASSHKNVIGGVSYNEQFF
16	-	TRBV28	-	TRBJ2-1	TGTGCCAGCAGTTTAAAAGTACAGTTCTCCTACAATGAGCAGTTCTTC	CASSLKVQFSYNEQFF
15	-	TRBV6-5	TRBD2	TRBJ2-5	TGTGCCAGCAGTCTCGGCGGGGGGATAAGAGAGACCCAGTACTTC	CASSLGGGIRETQYF
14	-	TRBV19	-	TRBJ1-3	TGTGCCAGTAGTATAGCCCAAACTGGAAACACCATATATTTT	CASSIAQTGNTIYF
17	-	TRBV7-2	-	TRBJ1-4	TGTGCCAGCAGCTTAGTAGGTGGATGGGGCTTTGGTGAAAAACTGTTTTTT	CASSLVGGWGFGEKLFF
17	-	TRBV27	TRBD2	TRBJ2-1	TGTGCCAGCAGTTGGGGGCTAGCGGGAGCATCCTACAATGAGCAGTTCTTC	CASSWGLAGASYNEQFF
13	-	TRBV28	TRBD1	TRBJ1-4	TGTGCCATCCCAGGACAGGGGAGTGAAAAACTGTTTTTT	CAIPGQGSEKLFF
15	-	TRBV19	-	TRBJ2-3	TGTGCCAGTAGTCTCGACACAGTAGGTACAGATACGCAGTATTTT	CASSLDTVGTDTQYF
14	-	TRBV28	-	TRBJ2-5	TGTGCCAGCAGTTTAAACCCTAGCAGGGAGACCCAGTACTTC	CASSLNPSRETQYF
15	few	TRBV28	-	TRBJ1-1	TGTGCCAGCAGTTATAGGCCAGGGGCGAACACTGAAGCTTTCTTT	CASSYRPGANTEAFF
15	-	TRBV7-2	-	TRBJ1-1	TGTGCCAGCAGCTTAGTCGGGTGGATGAACACTGAAGCTTTCTTT	CASSLVGWMNTEAFF
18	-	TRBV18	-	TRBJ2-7	TGTGCCAGCTCGCGGACAGGGTCAGGGAGCGGGGGGAACAACGAGCAGTACTTC	CASSRTGSGSGGNNEQYF
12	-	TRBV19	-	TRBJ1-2	TGTGCCAGTAGGCTCGGGGGGTATGGCTACACCTTC	CASRLGGYGYTF